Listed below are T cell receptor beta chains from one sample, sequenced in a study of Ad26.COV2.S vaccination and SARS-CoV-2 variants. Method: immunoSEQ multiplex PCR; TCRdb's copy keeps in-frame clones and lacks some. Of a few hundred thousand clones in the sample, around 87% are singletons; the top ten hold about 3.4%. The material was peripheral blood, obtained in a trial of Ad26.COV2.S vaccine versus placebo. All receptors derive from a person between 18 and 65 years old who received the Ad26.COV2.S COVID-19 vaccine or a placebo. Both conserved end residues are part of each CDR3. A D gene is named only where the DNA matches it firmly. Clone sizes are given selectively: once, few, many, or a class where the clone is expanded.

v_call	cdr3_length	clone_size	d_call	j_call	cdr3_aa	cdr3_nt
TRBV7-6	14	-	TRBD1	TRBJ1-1	CASSLDTGATEAFF	TGTGCCAGCAGCTTAGACACAGGGGCGACTGAAGCTTTCTTT
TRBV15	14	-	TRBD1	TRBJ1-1	CATSRDSDRAEAFF	TGTGCCACCAGCAGGGATTCGGACAGGGCGGAAGCTTTCTTT
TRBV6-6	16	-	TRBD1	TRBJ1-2	CASERRGTGGSYGYTF	TGTGCCAGCGAAAGGCGGGGGACAGGGGGATCCTATGGCTACACCTTC
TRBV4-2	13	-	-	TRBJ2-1	CASSQVGDNEQFF	TGTGCCAGCAGCCAAGTGGGAGACAATGAGCAGTTCTTC
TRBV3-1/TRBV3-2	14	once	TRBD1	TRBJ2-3	CASSGTGSTDTQYF	TGTGCCAGCAGCGGGACAGGGAGCACAGATACGCAGTATTTT
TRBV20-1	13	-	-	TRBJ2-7	CSASLAPTHEQYF	TGCAGTGCTAGTTTGGCCCCTACGCACGAGCAGTACTTC
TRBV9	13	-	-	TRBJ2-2	CASNPEGTGELFF	TGTGCCAGCAACCCGGAGGGGACCGGGGAGCTGTTTTTT
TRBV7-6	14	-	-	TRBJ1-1	CASTRMPKYTEAFF	TGTGCCAGCACCAGGATGCCAAAGTACACTGAAGCTTTCTTT
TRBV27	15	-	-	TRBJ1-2	CASSVGTGRDYGYTF	TGTGCCAGCAGCGTGGGTACAGGGAGGGACTATGGCTACACCTTC
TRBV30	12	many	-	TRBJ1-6	CALTPFGKPLHF	TGTGCCCTCACCCCGTTCGGGAAACCCCTCCACTTT
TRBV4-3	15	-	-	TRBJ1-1	CASSQGPGVGTEAFF	TGCGCCAGCAGCCAAGGGCCCGGGGTGGGCACTGAAGCTTTCTTT